Listed here is a single T cell receptor beta chain. Its antigen is not identified. The repertoire was sequenced with immunoSEQ multiplex PCR; TCRdb's copy has only in-frame clones and lacks some. The data contain 65,000 to 80,000 clones, approximately 80% of them singletons. Patients had urothelial carcinoma that was locally advanced or metastatic. This entry is derived from a study of PD-L1 blockade in urothelial cancer. Findings and limits, study-wide: Below-median TCR clonality that was measured in pretreatment blood predicted better survival.

The TCR sequence derives from a man between 65 and 79 years old with urothelial cancer. This specimen consisted of PBMCs, obtained around atezolizumab (anti-PD-L1) treatment.

The CDR3 DNA is TGCGCCAGCAGCTTGACAGGGGGGCAAGAGACCCAGTACTTC. It encodes CASSLTGGQETQYF. This chain uses TRBV5-1 with TRBJ2-5, with 8 bases aligning to TRBD1. V lost 1 base, J lost 2 bases, and 1 base stayed unmatched. The CDR3 runs to 14 residues. From germline, CDR1 is SGHRS and CDR2 YFSETQ.